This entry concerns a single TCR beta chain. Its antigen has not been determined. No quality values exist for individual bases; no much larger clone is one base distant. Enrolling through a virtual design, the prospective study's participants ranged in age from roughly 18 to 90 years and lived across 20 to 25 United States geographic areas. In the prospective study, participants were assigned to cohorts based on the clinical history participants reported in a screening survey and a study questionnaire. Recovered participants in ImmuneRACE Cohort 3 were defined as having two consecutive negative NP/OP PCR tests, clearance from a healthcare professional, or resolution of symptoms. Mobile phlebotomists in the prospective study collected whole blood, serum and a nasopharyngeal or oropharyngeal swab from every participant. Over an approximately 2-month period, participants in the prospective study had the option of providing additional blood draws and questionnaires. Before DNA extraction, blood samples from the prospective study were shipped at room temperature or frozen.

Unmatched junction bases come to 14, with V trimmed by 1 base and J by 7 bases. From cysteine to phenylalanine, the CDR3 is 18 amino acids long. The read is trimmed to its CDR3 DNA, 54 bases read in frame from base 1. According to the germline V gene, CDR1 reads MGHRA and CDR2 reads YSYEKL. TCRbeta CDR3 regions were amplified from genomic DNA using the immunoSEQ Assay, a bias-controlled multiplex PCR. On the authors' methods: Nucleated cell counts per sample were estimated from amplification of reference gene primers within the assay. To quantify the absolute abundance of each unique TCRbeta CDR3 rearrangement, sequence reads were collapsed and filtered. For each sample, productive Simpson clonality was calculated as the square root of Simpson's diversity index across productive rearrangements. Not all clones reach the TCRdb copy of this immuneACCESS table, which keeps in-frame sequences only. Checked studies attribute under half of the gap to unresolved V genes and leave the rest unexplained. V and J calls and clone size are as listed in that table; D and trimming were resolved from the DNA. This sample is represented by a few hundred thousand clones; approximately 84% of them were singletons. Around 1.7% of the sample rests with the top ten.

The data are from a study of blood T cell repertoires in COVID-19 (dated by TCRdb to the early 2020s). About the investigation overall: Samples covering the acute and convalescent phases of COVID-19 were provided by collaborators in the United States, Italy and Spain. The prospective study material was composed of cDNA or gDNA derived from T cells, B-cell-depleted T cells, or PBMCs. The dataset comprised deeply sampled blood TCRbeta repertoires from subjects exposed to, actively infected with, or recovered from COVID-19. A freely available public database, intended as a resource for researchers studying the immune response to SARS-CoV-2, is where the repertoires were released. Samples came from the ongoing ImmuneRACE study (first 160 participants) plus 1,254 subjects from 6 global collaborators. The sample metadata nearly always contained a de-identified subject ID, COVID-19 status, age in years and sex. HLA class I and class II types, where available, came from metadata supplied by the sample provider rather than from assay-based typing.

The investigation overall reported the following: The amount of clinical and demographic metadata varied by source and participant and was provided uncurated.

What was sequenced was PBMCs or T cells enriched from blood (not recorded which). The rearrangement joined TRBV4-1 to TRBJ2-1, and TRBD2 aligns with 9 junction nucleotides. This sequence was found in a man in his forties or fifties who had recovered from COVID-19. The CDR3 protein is CASSQGPLLAGGRNEQFF. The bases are TGCGCCAGCAGCCAAGGTCCCCTCCTGGCGGGGGGGCGGAATGAGCAGTTCTTC.